This entry concerns a single T cell receptor beta chain. The antigen remains undetermined. The data derive from a study of PD-1 blockade in classical Hodgkin lymphoma. Findings and limits, study-wide: Newly diagnosed patients and complete responders had comparable diversity at baseline. Newly diagnosed patients were said to have less baseline TCR diversity than healthy donors did.

TCRdb's copy holds only in-frame clones and misses some; the assay was immunoSEQ multiplex PCR. The sample lists 150,000 or so clones, around 73% occurring once. The V gene end was trimmed by 2 bases and the J gene end by 2 bases; junction bases not matched to a gene: 5. This CDR3 contains 16 residues. Germline assignment: CDR1 ENHRY and CDR2 SYGVKD. Relapses following autologous stem cell transplantation were seen in all patients, with brentuximab vedotin exposure varying. This sample comprised peripheral blood mononuclear cells (PBMCs), obtained before the second cycle of nivolumab. The sequence was obtained from a human donor with classical Hodgkin lymphoma. The chain employs TRBV10-3 and TRBJ2-3; 9 bases line up with TRBD1. Here the CDR3 DNA reads TGTGCCATCAGTGAGGAGGACAGGGGTTACACAGATACGCAGTATTTT. This sequence encodes CAISEEDRGYTDTQYF.